This T cell receptor beta chain was found in a study of memory B cells and T cells in multiple sclerosis. Study-wide results and limits: Normalization was needed because clone-set size differences affected shared clonotype counts.

Separate sequencing covered autoproliferating (CFSE-dim) and non-proliferating (CFSE-high) T cells from stimulus-free culture. Pooled replicate wells came from about 50 million CFSE-labeled PBMCs cultured less than 9 days without stimulus. Without exogenous stimuli, around 0.5 uM CFSE-labeled PBMCs were cultured serum-free. About this clone: The target antigen is unknown.

Some clones are missing from TCRdb's copy, which holds only in-frame ones; the method was immunoSEQ multiplex PCR. The table lists around 50,000 clones, roughly 80% of them singletons. J was trimmed by 4 bases and V by 7 bases; bases with no gene match: 21. The germline gives CDR1 SQVTM, CDR2 ANQGSEA. CDR3 length equals 18 residues. Material for sequencing was PBMCs from blood kept in culture. The sequence was obtained from a human donor with multiple sclerosis. This rearrangement joins TRBV29-1 to TRBJ2-2; 7 nucleotides match TRBD1. Here the CDR3 reads CSDLPGQRNRLGTGELFF. CDR3 DNA sequence: TGCAGCGACCTCCCGGGACAGCGCAACCGGCTAGGCACCGGGGAGCTGTTTTTT.